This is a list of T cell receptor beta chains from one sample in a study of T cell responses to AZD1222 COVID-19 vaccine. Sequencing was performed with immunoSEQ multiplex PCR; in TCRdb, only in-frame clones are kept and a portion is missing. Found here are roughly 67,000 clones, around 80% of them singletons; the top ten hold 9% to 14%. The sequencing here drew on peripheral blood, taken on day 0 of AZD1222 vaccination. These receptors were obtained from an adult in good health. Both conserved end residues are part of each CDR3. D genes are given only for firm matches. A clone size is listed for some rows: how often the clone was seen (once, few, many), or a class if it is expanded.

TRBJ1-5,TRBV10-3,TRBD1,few,TGTGCCATCAAGCCAGGGGGGCTCAGCAATCAGCCCCAGCATTTT,CAIKPGGLSNQPQHF
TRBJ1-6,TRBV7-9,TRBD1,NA,TGTGCCAGCAGACCCGGGACAGGGGGTTCACCCCTCCACTTT,CASRPGTGGSPLHF
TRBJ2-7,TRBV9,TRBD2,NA,TGTGCCAGCAGCGAATCCGGGACTAGCCACTCCTACGAGCAGTACTTC,CASSESGTSHSYEQYF
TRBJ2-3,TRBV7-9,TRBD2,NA,TGTGCCAGCAGCTTAGGATCAGAGCGGGGGGGCACAGATACGCAGTATTTT,CASSLGSERGGTDTQYF
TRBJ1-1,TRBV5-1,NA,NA,TGCGCCAGCAGCTTGGTAGGTGAGGCTTTCTTT,CASSLVGEAFF
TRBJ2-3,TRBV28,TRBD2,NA,TGTGCCAGCAGTTCTATTGGACTAGCGGGGGGACAACCGAGCGCAGATACGCAGTATTTT,CASSSIGLAGGQPSADTQYF
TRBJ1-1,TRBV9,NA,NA,TGTGCCAGCAGCTACGGGGGAAACACTGAAGCTTTCTTT,CASSYGGNTEAFF
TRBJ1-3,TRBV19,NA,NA,TGTGCCAGCAATTCACAGCAAACTGGAAACACCATATATTTT,CASNSQQTGNTIYF
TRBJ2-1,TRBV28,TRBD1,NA,TGTGCCAGCATCTGGGGGACAGGGGTGGGTAATGAGCAGTTCTTC,CASIWGTGVGNEQFF
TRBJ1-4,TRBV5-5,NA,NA,TGTGCCAGCAGCTTGGTCCCGGGTTTAAATGAAAAACTGTTTTTT,CASSLVPGLNEKLFF
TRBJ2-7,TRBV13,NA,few,TGTGCCAGCAGCTTTGCGGGGGCCCTCCCCAGATTC,CASSFAGALPRF
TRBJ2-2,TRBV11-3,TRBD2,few,TGTGCCAGCAGCACAGGACTAGCGGGGGGAACGAACACCGGGGAGCTGTTTTTT,CASSTGLAGGTNTGELFF
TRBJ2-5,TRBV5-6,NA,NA,TGTGCCAGCAGCTGGGGGACACGCCTCGGGGAGACCCAGTACTTC,CASSWGTRLGETQYF
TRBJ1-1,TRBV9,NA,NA,TGTGCCAGCAGCGTATCCCTAACGGGAGAAGCTTTCTTT,CASSVSLTGEAFF
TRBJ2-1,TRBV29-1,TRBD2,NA,TGCAGCGGGGGGGGTTTAGAGCAGTTCTTC,CSGGGLEQFF
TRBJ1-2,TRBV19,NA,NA,TGTGCCAGTAGTTCTCGGGCAGGGGCCAACTATGGCTACACCTTC,CASSSRAGANYGYTF
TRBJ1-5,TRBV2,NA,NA,TGTGCCAGCAATGGATTAGATAGCAATCAGCCCCAGCATTTT,CASNGLDSNQPQHF
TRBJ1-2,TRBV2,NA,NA,TGTGCCAGCAGTGGGGGGCGAAGGGCGGATGGCTACACCTTC,CASSGGRRADGYTF
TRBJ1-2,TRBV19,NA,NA,TGTGCCAGTAGCTGGCTTAACTATGGCTACACCTTC,CASSWLNYGYTF
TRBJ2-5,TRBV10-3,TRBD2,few,TGTGCCATCAGCGTAACTAGCGGGGAAGAGACCCAGTACTTC,CAISVTSGEETQYF
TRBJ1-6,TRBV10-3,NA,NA,TGTGCCATCAGTGTCGGAGGGGTTGATGAAACCAATTCACCCCTCCACTTT,CAISVGGVDETNSPLHF
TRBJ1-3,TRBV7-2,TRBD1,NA,TGTGCCAGCAGCTTACGCTCGGGGACAGGACAAATCTCTGGAAACACCATATATTTT,CASSLRSGTGQISGNTIYF
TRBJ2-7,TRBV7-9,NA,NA,TGTGCCAGCAGCTTACAAGGACAGCCCTACGAGCAGTACTTC,CASSLQGQPYEQYF